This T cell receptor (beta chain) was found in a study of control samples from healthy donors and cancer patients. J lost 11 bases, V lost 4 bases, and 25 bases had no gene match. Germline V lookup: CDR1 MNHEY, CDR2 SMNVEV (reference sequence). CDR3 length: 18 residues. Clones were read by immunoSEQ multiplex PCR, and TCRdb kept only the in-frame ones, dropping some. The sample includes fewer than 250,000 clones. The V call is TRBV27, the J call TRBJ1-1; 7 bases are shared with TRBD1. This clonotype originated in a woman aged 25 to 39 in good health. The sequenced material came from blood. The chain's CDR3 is CASSYLRRVSPDRQGAFF. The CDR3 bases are TGTGCCAGCAGTTATCTCCGGCGAGTCTCCCCTGACAGACAGGGTGCTTTCTTT.